This T cell receptor (beta chain) stems from a study of radiotherapy plus CTLA-4 blockade in lung cancer. The data were produced by immunoSEQ multiplex PCR, yet TCRdb's version contains in-frame clones alone and is incomplete. Of fewer than 100,000 clones in the sample, 78% are singletons; the top ten hold roughly 23%. With 0 bases removed from V and 3 bases from J, the gap between germline ends came to 6 bases. CDR3 length equals 14 residues. The germline gives CDR1 MNHEY, CDR2 SMNVEV (reference sequence). This material consisted of peripheral blood, taken from a patient treated with radiotherapy plus ipilimumab. This sequence originates from a human donor with non-small cell lung cancer whose response to radiotherapy plus ipilimumab could not be evaluated. Some clones in this sample may be carry-over from other donors' samples. The J gene is TRBJ2-1, the V gene TRBV27, with D hard to call. CDR3 protein: CASSLSEVYNEQFF. The CDR3, as DNA: TGTGCCAGCAGTTTATCTGAGGTCTACAATGAGCAGTTCTTC.